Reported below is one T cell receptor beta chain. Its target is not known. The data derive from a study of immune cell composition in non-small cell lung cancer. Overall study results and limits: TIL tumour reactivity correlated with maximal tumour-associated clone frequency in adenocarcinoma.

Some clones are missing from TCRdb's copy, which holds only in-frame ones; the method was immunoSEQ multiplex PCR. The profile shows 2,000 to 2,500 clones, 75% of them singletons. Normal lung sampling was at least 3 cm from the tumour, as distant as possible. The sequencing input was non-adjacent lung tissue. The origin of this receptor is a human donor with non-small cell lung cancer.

The CDR3 DNA reads as TGTGCCAGCAGAATCCAGGGGGCAACCTACAATGAGCAGTTCTTC. It translates to CASRIQGATYNEQFF. The rearrangement links TRBV2 to TRBJ2-1; 8 nucleotides line up with TRBD1. CDR1 and CDR2 from the germline V gene are SNHLY and FYNNEI. Trimming removed 6 bases from V and 2 bases from J; junction bases left unmatched: 6. The CDR3 extends over 15 amino acids. Full variable domain (remainder filled in from reference TRBV2 and TRBJ2-1): EPEVTQTPSHQVTQMGQEVILRCVPISNHLYFYWYRQILGQKVEFLVSFYNNEISEKSEIFDDQFSVERPDGSNFTLKIRSTKLEDSAMYFCASRIQGATYNEQFFGPGTRLTVL.